This T cell receptor beta chain was sequenced in a study of CD8 T cells in Susac syndrome. Study at large: When their blood was taken, patients with Susac syndrome were therapy-naive, taking corticosteroids, or taking intravenous immunoglobulin alone.

CD8+ and CD4+ blood T cells underwent TCR beta sequencing. Diagnostic criteria defined recently for definite or probable disease were met by the Susac syndrome patients. Bulk CD8+ and CD4+ cells came from magnetic negative isolation; CD8+ TEMRA by FACS. Random hexamers primed reverse transcription of about 0.45 to 1 ug RNA. In TCRdb, the immunoSEQ multiplex PCR reads were re-called with MiXCR into one record per CDR3 protein. Counted here are about 110,000 distinct CDR3 sequences, approximately 95% occurring once; the ten biggest clones make up roughly 0.38%. Germline V gives CDR1 DFQATT, CDR2 SNEGSKA (reference sequence). The CDR3 is made up of 15 amino acids. J was trimmed by 4 bases and V by 0 bases; bases with no gene match: 5.

The sequenced sample was CD8+ T cells from PBMCs. This sequence was found in a human donor with Susac syndrome. The chain couples TRBV20-1 to TRBJ2-7, with 11 bases matching TRBD2. Here the CDR3 DNA reads TGCAGTGCTAGAGATTCACTAGCGGGGGTTTACGAGCAGTACTTC. This sequence encodes CSARDSLAGVYEQYF.